Listed here are 8 T cell receptor beta chains from one sample, sequenced in a study of Ad26.COV2.S vaccination and SARS-CoV-2 variants (dated by TCRdb to the early 2020s). This specimen's treatment or condition label, interpreted: some 20 received Ad26.COV2.S at low or high dose, single or two shots; about five received placebo; per-sample allocation not given. Repertoires of vaccine and placebo recipients were sequenced from samples taken on day 63 after the first injection. The library relied on the immunoSEQ multiplex PCR assay. The table comes from immuneACCESS by way of TCRdb, which keeps in-frame sequences with V and J called. Part of the clones is missing from these tables; in studies checked, under half for an unresolved V gene and the rest for unknown reasons. In this sample the table shows around 450,000 clones, roughly 87% of which occur a single time. The top ten hold 2% to 3% of the sample.

Sample: peripheral blood, taken in a trial of Ad26.COV2.S vaccine versus placebo. Receptors were obtained from a person aged 18-65 years who received the Ad26.COV2.S COVID-19 vaccine or a placebo.

Only one count was recorded for this clone. The chain employs TRBV7-9 and TRBJ1-2; no clear D. The germline V and J ends were trimmed by 4 bases and 2 bases, with 17 bases remaining between them. The length of the CDR3 is 16 residues. Germline V gives CDR1 SEHNR, CDR2 FQNEAQ (reference sequence). As DNA, the CDR3 is TGTGCCAGCAGCTCCAGCGATCGGGGATCAAACTATGGCTACACCTTC. Protein product: CASSSSDRGSNYGYTF. The complete variable domain, with remaining parts taken from reference TRBV7-9 and TRBJ1-2, reads DTGVSQNPRHKITKRGQNVTFRCDPISEHNRLYWYRQTLGQGPEFLTYFQNEAQLEKSRLLSDRFSAERPKGSFSTLEIQRTEQGDSAMYLCASSSSDRGSNYGYTFGSGTRLTVV.

This chain connects TRBV5-6 to TRBJ1-2; D is undetermined. The CDR3 has 12 residues. The germline V gene encodes CDR1 SGHDT and CDR2 YYEEEE. Trimming removed 1 base from V and 4 bases from J, with 5 bases in between. This chain's CDR3 is CASSLYSYGYTF. The CDR3 nucleotides read TGTGCCAGCAGCTTGTATTCCTATGGCTACACCTTC.

The genes are TRBV20-1 and TRBJ1-1; D is undetermined. With 3 bases removed from V and 4 bases from J, the gap between germline ends came to 6 bases. Germline V gives CDR1 DFQATT, CDR2 SNEGSKA (reference sequence). The CDR3 is 11 amino acids. CDR3: CSASGPTEAFF. The DNA of the CDR3 is TGCAGTGCTAGCGGGCCCACTGAAGCTTTCTTT.

The V call is TRBV5-1, the J call TRBJ1-5; D possibly corresponds to TRBD1 (5 bases). The CDR3 consists of 15 residues. The germline gives CDR1 SGHRS, CDR2 YFSETQ. V shed 4 bases and J shed 5 bases, with 16 bases lying between them. CDR3 sequence reads: CASSPRAGNDQPQHF. The CDR3 nucleotides read TGCGCCAGCAGCCCTAGGGCAGGGAACGATCAGCCCCAGCATTTT.

The gene calls are TRBV6-5 and TRBJ1-2, with a tentative D call TRBD1 (6 bases). V shed 6 bases and J shed 4 bases, with 15 bases lying between them. Germline values: CDR1 MNHEY, CDR2 SVGAGI. The CDR3 length is 14 residues. DNA of the CDR3: TGTGCCAGCAGCCGGGGCGGGGGGCTCTATGGCTACACCTTC. Translation: CASSRGGGLYGYTF.

With regard to this clone: The same CDR3 also results from other DNA sequences found in this sample. The V call is TRBV2, the J call TRBJ2-1; 12 positions match TRBD2. CDR3 size: 15 residues. From germline, CDR1 is SNHLY and CDR2 FYNNEI. With V trimmed by 6 bases and J by 4 bases, 4 bases remained unmatched. CDR3 sequence: CASSVGLAGYNEQFF. CDR3 DNA sequence: TGTGCCAGCAGCGTAGGACTAGCGGGGTACAATGAGCAGTTCTTC.

This clone was detected only once. V is TRBV23-1 and J is TRBJ1-2; 7 bases fit TRBD1. TRBV23-1 falls under the ORF class, with uncertain function. The CDR3 totals 22 residues. Losses at the gene ends were 4 bases for V and 4 bases for J; bases not matched to a gene: 30. CDR3 protein: CASSPHRGSKGAEDSGTYGYTF. Here the CDR3 DNA reads TGCGCCAGCAGTCCCCACAGGGGATCAAAGGGGGCGGAAGACTCAGGGACCTATGGCTACACCTTC.

In DNA, the CDR3 is TGTGCCATCAGTGAGTCGCTCTCGATCACAGATACGCAGTATTTT. It specifies CAISESLSITDTQYF. This chain joins TRBV10-3 and TRBJ2-3; D is unresolved. CDR1 ENHRY and CDR2 SYGVKD come from the germline V gene. V was cut by 0 bases and J by 2 bases, with 9 bases left in between. The CDR3 runs to 15 residues.